This TCR beta chain was sequenced during a study of cytomegalovirus exposure and HLA in healthy donors. The germline gives CDR1 SEHNR, CDR2 FQNEAQ (reference sequence). J gave up 5 bases and V 4 bases, and 13 bases lay outside the gene matches. The CDR3 is 17 amino acids. As concerns this clone: Its cognate antigen is unknown.

The PCR made use of 60 Vbeta and 13 Jbeta primers. Sequencing was performed with immunoSEQ multiplex PCR; in TCRdb, only in-frame clones are kept and a portion is missing. The sample shows some 200,000 clones, 70% of them seen only once. Study-wide points: Some TCR beta chains (164 of them) were listed as cytomegalovirus-associated. In a later analysis, several top co-occurrence clusters appeared linked to parvovirus B19, influenza, CMV and Epstein-Barr virus. Later analysis reportedly placed an Asian-associated ancestry cluster below the roughly 630-donor mean in N-insertions. Confirmation in vitro established that a few CMV-associated chains were specific for CMV antigens.

The V gene is TRBV7-9, the J gene TRBJ1-2; 10 positions agree with TRBD1. Sequencing was done on a sample of PBMCs. The TCR comes from a man between 40 and 49 years old in good health and CMV-seropositive. CDR3 nucleotide sequence: TGTGCCAGCAGCTCACTCGTAGGGGACAGGGGTCTATATGGCTACACCTTC. This codes for CASSSLVGDRGLYGYTF.